This T cell receptor beta chain was captured by sequencing in a study of T cell repertoires in cytomegalovirus infection. This clonotype has just a few counts. Its antigen is unidentified. The CDR3 sequence is 12 residues long. Trimming took off 3 bases at V and 6 bases at J, with 9 bases between the two ends. CDR1 is MNHEY, CDR2 SMNVEV, per germline (reference sequence). From the reads, TCRdb called clonotypes with MiXCR, one entry per CDR3 protein. The sample carries 110,000 or so distinct CDR3 sequences, around 28% recorded once. Sequencing was performed on CD8+ T cells from cultured PBMCs, taken from culture after CMV antigen stimulation. The sequence came from a human donor in good health (CMV status not recorded). Some clones in this sample may be carry-over from other donors' samples. The rearrangement uses TRBV27 and TRBJ2-7; D unclear. The CDR3 nucleotides read TGTGCCAGCAGTTTCCCTTTTGGCGAGCAGTACTTC. This translates into CASSFPFGEQYF.